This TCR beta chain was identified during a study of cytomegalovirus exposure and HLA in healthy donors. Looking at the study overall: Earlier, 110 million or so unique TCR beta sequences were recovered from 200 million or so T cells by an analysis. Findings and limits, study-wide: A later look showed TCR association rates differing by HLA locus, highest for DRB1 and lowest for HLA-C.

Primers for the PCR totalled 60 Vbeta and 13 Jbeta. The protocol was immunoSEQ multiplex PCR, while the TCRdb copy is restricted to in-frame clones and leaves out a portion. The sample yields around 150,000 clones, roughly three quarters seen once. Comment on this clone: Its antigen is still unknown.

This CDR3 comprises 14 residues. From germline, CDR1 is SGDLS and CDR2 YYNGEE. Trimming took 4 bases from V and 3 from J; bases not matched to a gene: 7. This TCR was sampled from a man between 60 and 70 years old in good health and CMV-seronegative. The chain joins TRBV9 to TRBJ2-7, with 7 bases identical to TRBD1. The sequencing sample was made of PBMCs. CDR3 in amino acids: CASSPGQVDYEQYF. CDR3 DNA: TGTGCCAGCAGCCCAGGACAGGTAGACTACGAGCAGTACTTC.